This T cell receptor (beta chain) was identified in a study of tumor and adjacent non-tumor tissue in lung cancer. Note on this clonotype: Germline and junction disagree at one end, which may indicate a read error.

The template was RNA from unsorted bulk tissue. Distant lung tissue was collected more than 3 cm away from the tumor edge. Three rounds of nested PCR, following a modified ARM-PCR protocol, produced the TCRbeta library. From the multiplex PCR reads, TCRdb called clonotypes with MiXCR, one entry per CDR3 protein. The sample includes some 99,000 distinct CDR3 sequences, around 57% of them seen just once. The CDR3 is 14 residues long. CDR1 and CDR2 from the germline V gene are SQVTM and ANQGSEA. The sequence derives from a man in his fifties or sixties with non-small cell lung cancer. Sample: distant non-tumor lung tissue. This rearrangement joins TRBV29-1 to TRBJ2-1, with D possibly being TRBD2 (5 bases). CDR3 region: CSLEGSHNYNEQFF. Written as DNA, the CDR3 is TGCAGCCTTGAGGGTAGTCACAACTACAATGAGCAGTTCTTC.